This is a list of T cell receptor beta chains from one sample in a study of identical twins. One entry per CDR3 protein results from TCRdb running MiXCR on the 5' RACE reads. This sample has about 530,000 distinct CDR3 sequences, with 20% to 25% found just once. This sample was shared with a second study, whose subject was yellow fever vaccine responses in identical twins.

Specimen: CD4+ T cells sorted from blood. The receptors were sampled from a woman younger than 35 in good health. CDR3s include the opening cysteine and the closing phenylalanine or tryptophan. D genes are given only for firm matches. Only part of the rows carry a size: once, few, many, or a class if the clone is expanded.

j_call: TRBJ2-1
clone_size: few
v_call: TRBV3-1
d_call: TRBD1
cdr3_aa: CASSQGTGETMQQFF
cdr3_nt: TGTGCCAGCAGCCAAGGGACAGGGGAAACCATGCAGCAGTTCTTC

j_call: TRBJ2-2
clone_size: .
v_call: TRBV3-1
d_call: .
cdr3_aa: CASSQGVNTGELFF
cdr3_nt: TGTGCCAGCAGCCAGGGGGTGAACACCGGGGAGCTGTTTTTT

j_call: TRBJ2-1
clone_size: few
v_call: TRBV7-6
d_call: TRBD2
cdr3_aa: CASSLGGRERFYNEQFF
cdr3_nt: TGTGCCAGCAGCTTAGGAGGGAGGGAGAGATTCTACAATGAGCAGTTCTTC

j_call: TRBJ1-3
clone_size: .
v_call: TRBV7-6
d_call: .
cdr3_aa: CASSLGDLRNTIYF
cdr3_nt: TGTGCCAGCAGCTTAGGGGATCTGAGAAACACCATATATTTT

j_call: TRBJ2-7
clone_size: few
v_call: TRBV5-6
d_call: .
cdr3_aa: CASSLTVNEQYF
cdr3_nt: TGTGCCAGCAGCTTGACAGTCAACGAGCAGTACTTC

j_call: TRBJ2-2
clone_size: many
v_call: TRBV12-3/TRBV12-4
d_call: .
cdr3_aa: CASSLGQHTGELFF
cdr3_nt: TGTGCCAGCAGTTTGGGGCAGCACACCGGGGAGCTGTTTTTT

j_call: TRBJ2-7
clone_size: few
v_call: TRBV5-1
d_call: TRBD1
cdr3_aa: CASSPGGQTYEQYF
cdr3_nt: TGCGCCAGCAGCCCAGGGGGACAGACCTACGAGCAGTACTTC

j_call: TRBJ2-2
clone_size: .
v_call: TRBV11-1
d_call: .
cdr3_aa: CASSKMGDSSRFTGELFF
cdr3_nt: TGTGCCAGCAGCAAAATGGGCGACAGTTCACGGTTCACCGGGGAGCTGTTTTTT

j_call: TRBJ1-5
clone_size: .
v_call: TRBV3-1
d_call: .
cdr3_aa: CASSRSGGQPQHF
cdr3_nt: TGTGCCAGCAGCCGAAGTGGGGGCCAGCCCCAGCATTTT

j_call: TRBJ2-1
clone_size: .
v_call: TRBV28
d_call: .
cdr3_aa: CATSQSAFQGYNEQFF
cdr3_nt: TGTGCCACGTCTCAATCCGCCTTCCAGGGGTACAATGAGCAGTTCTTC

j_call: TRBJ1-1
clone_size: few
v_call: TRBV27
d_call: TRBD1
cdr3_aa: CASSSRGPNTEAFF
cdr3_nt: TGTGCCAGCAGTTCTAGGGGGCCTAACACTGAAGCTTTCTTT

j_call: TRBJ1-1
clone_size: few
v_call: TRBV7-8
d_call: TRBD1
cdr3_aa: CASSLQGSEAFF
cdr3_nt: TGTGCCAGCAGCCTACAGGGGTCTGAAGCTTTCTTT

j_call: TRBJ2-7
clone_size: .
v_call: TRBV5-1
d_call: .
cdr3_aa: CASSHGRQQYEQYF
cdr3_nt: TGCGCCAGCAGCCACGGCCGACAACAGTACGAGCAGTACTTC

j_call: TRBJ2-2
clone_size: .
v_call: TRBV29-1
d_call: .
cdr3_aa: CSVRPRINTGELFF
cdr3_nt: TGCAGCGTCCGTCCGAGGATTAACACCGGGGAGCTGTTTTTT

j_call: TRBJ2-3
clone_size: few
v_call: TRBV6-6
d_call: .
cdr3_aa: CASSPLRGQYF
cdr3_nt: TGTGCCAGCAGCCCTCTTCGGGGGCAGTATTTT

j_call: TRBJ2-2
clone_size: .
v_call: TRBV5-1
d_call: TRBD2
cdr3_aa: CASSLVLAGNTGELFF
cdr3_nt: TGCGCCAGCAGCTTGGTACTAGCGGGTAACACCGGGGAGCTGTTTTTT

j_call: TRBJ2-5
clone_size: .
v_call: TRBV20-1
d_call: TRBD2
cdr3_aa: CSATSIAGGQETQYF
cdr3_nt: TGCAGTGCAACCTCAATAGCGGGGGGCCAGGAGACCCAGTACTTC

j_call: TRBJ2-7
clone_size: .
v_call: TRBV12-3/TRBV12-4
d_call: TRBD2
cdr3_aa: CASSGGLAAIYEQYF
cdr3_nt: TGTGCCAGCAGCGGGGGACTAGCGGCCATATACGAGCAGTACTTC

j_call: TRBJ2-3
clone_size: .
v_call: TRBV2
d_call: TRBD2
cdr3_aa: CAGEREAPDTQYF
cdr3_nt: TGTGCTGGTGAGCGGGAGGCCCCAGATACGCAGTATTTT

j_call: TRBJ1-1
clone_size: few
v_call: TRBV12-3/TRBV12-4
d_call: .
cdr3_aa: CASSSFNTEAFF
cdr3_nt: TGTGCCAGCAGTTCTTTTAACACTGAAGCTTTCTTT

j_call: TRBJ2-5
clone_size: .
v_call: TRBV3-1
d_call: .
cdr3_aa: CASSQSRVGHFETQYF
cdr3_nt: TGTGCCAGCAGCCAATCACGCGTGGGACATTTCGAGACCCAGTACTTC